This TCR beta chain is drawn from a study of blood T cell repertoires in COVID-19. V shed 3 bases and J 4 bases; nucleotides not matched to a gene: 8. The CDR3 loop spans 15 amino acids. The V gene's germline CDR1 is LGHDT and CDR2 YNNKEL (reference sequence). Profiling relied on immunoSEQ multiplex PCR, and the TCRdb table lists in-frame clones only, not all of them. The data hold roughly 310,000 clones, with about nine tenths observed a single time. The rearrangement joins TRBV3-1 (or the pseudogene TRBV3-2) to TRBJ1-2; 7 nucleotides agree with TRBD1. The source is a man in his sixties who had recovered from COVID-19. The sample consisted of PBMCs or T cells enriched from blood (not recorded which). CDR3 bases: TGTGCCAGCAGCCACGGGACAGTGGGGGTCTATGGCTACACCTTC. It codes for CASSHGTVGVYGYTF.